The clone carrying this T cell receptor beta chain occurred once. The data belong to a study of blood T cell repertoires in COVID-19. On the study more broadly: From the United States, Italy and Spain came samples of acute and convalescent COVID-19. From T cells, B-cell-depleted T cells, or PBMCs came the material, which was cDNA or gDNA.

Original analysis: Using reference gene primer amplification, nucleated cell counts were estimated. Method: immunoSEQ multiplex PCR; TCRdb's copy keeps in-frame clones and lacks some. The V and J calls and clone size were taken over from that table, and D and trimming were inferred from the DNA. In the table there are 200,000 to 300,000 clones, about 85% of which are singletons. CDR3 size: 15 residues. Germline CDR1 and CDR2: LNHDA and SQIVND (reference sequence). V lost 5 bases and J lost 0, with 14 bases in between. The origin of this receptor is a man younger than 30 with active or convalescent COVID-19. The chain has TRBV19 and TRBJ2-7, with D perhaps matching TRBD1 (8 bases). The sample taken for sequencing was peripheral blood. The CDR3 DNA is TGTGCCAGTAGTGGGGAGGGGACAGGCTCCTACGAGCAGTACTTC. This codes for CASSGEGTGSYEQYF.